The clone carrying this T cell receptor beta chain was seen a few times. TCRdb re-called the RT-PCR reads through MiXCR, storing one row per CDR3 protein. The sample has approximately 500,000 distinct CDR3 sequences, around a quarter seen once; the top ten hold about 2.8%. This sample was included in a study of response to subunit inactivated influenza vaccine. This CDR3 spans 16 amino acids. Germline V gene data show CDR1 as LGHDT and CDR2 as YNNKEL (reference sequence). Unmatched junction bases numbered 12, after V lost 4 bases and J lost 4 bases. The data also belong to a second study, concerning T cells expressing NK-cell markers. From that paper: UMIs accompanied the 5'RACE template switching by which TCR beta cDNA was made. Dominant NKG2C+ clonotype frequencies of about 1.0-7.0% of CD8+ T cells were measured in more than 5 donors.

The genes are TRBV3-1 and TRBJ1-2; 7 bases are a match to TRBD1. The clonotype comes from a middle-aged man who received an inactivated influenza vaccine. Sample: CD4+ T cells sorted from PBMCs, taken 12 days after vaccination. For the CDR3, the DNA is TGTGCCAGCAGCCCCACTTTGGACAGGAGCGGCTATGGCTACACCTTC. Translation: CASSPTLDRSGYGYTF.